Described below is a single T cell receptor beta chain sequence and its context. CDR1 and CDR2 (germline): SQVTM, ANQGSEA. V gave up 2 bases and J gave up 2 bases, with 12 bases separating them. CDR3 size: 14 residues. TCRdb keeps only in-frame clones here, not all; method: immunoSEQ multiplex PCR. The sample consists of roughly 70,000 clones, about 90% of them appearing once. This sample was taken from a study of OX40 agonist ivuxolimab in advanced cancers. Study overall: In three patients, partial responses were observed, one with hepatocellular carcinoma and two with cutaneous melanoma.

Patients had blood sampled at baseline and again on cycle 4 day 1 and cycle 7 day 1. The chain has TRBV29-1 and TRBJ2-5; the D gene is possibly TRBD1 (5 bases). The receptor's source is an adult with an advanced solid tumor such as melanoma, head and neck, liver or kidney cancer. Material: CD4+ or CD8+ T cells sorted from blood, obtained in a trial of the OX40 agonist ivuxolimab. CDR3 sequence: CSVESPREQETQYF. For the CDR3, the DNA is TGCAGCGTTGAATCCCCCAGGGAACAAGAGACCCAGTACTTC. Supplemented by reference TRBV29-1 and TRBJ2-5, the full variable domain reads SAVISQKPSRDICQRGTSLTIQCQVDSQVTMMFWYRQQPGQSLTLIATANQGSEATYESGFVIDKFPISRPNLTFSTLTVSNMSPEDSSIYLCSVESPREQETQYFGPGTRLLVL.